This T cell receptor (beta chain) was captured by sequencing in a study of T cells after yellow fever vaccination. Deletions cut 7 bases from V and 4 bases from J, with 10 bases between. The CDR3 runs to 11 residues. CDR1 is SQVTM, CDR2 ANQGSEA, per germline. To note about this clonotype: The target antigen is unknown. The final CDR3 position lacks the conserved phenylalanine or tryptophan, pointing to a likely read error.

From the 5' RACE reads, TCRdb called clonotypes with MiXCR, one entry per CDR3 protein. Of 450,000 to 600,000 distinct CDR3 sequences listed, roughly a sixth are singletons. Study-wide results and caveats: Repertoires obtained by FACS sorting could include abundant clonotypes that entered as contaminants from the bulk population. Peak timing came faster in the weaker secondary response, day 5 versus 15.

V gene TRBV29-1 combines with J gene TRBJ1-2; possibly TRBD1 for D (5 bases). The sequencing used PBMCs, collected about 5 days after the first yellow fever vaccination. This sequence was found in a man younger than 30 who received the YFV17D yellow fever vaccine. CDR3 nucleotide sequence: TGCAGCGCCAGACAGCCCTATGGCTACACCATC. This encodes CSARQPYGYTI.